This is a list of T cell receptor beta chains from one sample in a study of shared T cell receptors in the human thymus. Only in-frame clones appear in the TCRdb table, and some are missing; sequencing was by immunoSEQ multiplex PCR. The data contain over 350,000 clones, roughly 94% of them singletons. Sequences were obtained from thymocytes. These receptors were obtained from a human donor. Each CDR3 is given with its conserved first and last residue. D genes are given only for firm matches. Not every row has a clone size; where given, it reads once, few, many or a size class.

TGTGCCAGCAGCTTAAATCAGTGGGACAGGGATTACAATGAGCAGTTCTTC	CASSLNQWDRDYNEQFF	.	TRBD1	TRBV7-2	TRBJ2-1
TGTGCCAGCGCCAAAGGATTAGGGGACGAAAAACTGTTTTTT	CASAKGLGDEKLFF	.	.	TRBV7-9	TRBJ1-4
TGTGCCATCAGTGACTTGAGCATGGACAACAGGGTGGAAAAGCATTTT	CAISDLSMDNRVEKHF	.	.	TRBV10-3	TRBJ1-5
TGCGCCAGCAGCCAAGTCAGGGGACGCTCTGGGGCCAACGTCCTGACTTTC	CASSQVRGRSGANVLTF	.	.	TRBV4-3	TRBJ2-6
TGTGCCAGCAGTTCGAAGAACACCGGGGAGCTGTTTTTT	CASSSKNTGELFF	.	.	TRBV28	TRBJ2-2
TGTGCCAGCAGCCTCCAGACAGGGGGCGGAAACTATGGCTACACCTTC	CASSLQTGGGNYGYTF	.	TRBD1	TRBV5-4	TRBJ1-2
TGTGCCAGCAGCTTGGAGACAGATGAGCAGTTCTTC	CASSLETDEQFF	.	.	TRBV5-4	TRBJ2-1
TGTGCCAGCAGCGTTGGGAGTTCTCCGAACTATGGCTACACCTTC	CASSVGSSPNYGYTF	.	.	TRBV9	TRBJ1-2
TGTGCCAGCAGTTACTTGACCCCCGGGAGGGCAGATACGCAGTATTTT	CASSYLTPGRADTQYF	.	TRBD2	TRBV6-5	TRBJ2-3
TGTGCCAGCAGTGCAGGGACAGGGGGCACAGATACGCAGTATTTT	CASSAGTGGTDTQYF	.	TRBD1	TRBV6-6	TRBJ2-3
TGCGCCAGCAGATACGGGAGCTACGAGCAGTACTTC	CASRYGSYEQYF	.	.	TRBV5-1	TRBJ2-7
TGTGCCAGCAGCCCGGGACTAGCGGGACCCCTAGCCAAAAACATTCAGTACTTC	CASSPGLAGPLAKNIQYF	.	TRBD2	TRBV11-2	TRBJ2-4
TGTGCCAGCAGCGTGACAGGAGCCCGCATGCCTGGCGAGCAGTACTTC	CASSVTGARMPGEQYF	.	.	TRBV9	TRBJ2-7
TGTGCCAGTCAGACGGTGTCGTACTCTGCTAATGAAAAACTGTTTTTT	CASQTVSYSANEKLFF	.	.	TRBV19	TRBJ1-4
TGTGCCAGCAGCCCTAGGACAATTAACACTGAAGCTTTCTTT	CASSPRTINTEAFF	.	.	TRBV7-3	TRBJ1-1
TGTGCCAGCAGCTCGGGACTAGCGGGAGTCGGGAGCTCCTACGAGCAGTACTTC	CASSSGLAGVGSSYEQYF	.	TRBD2	TRBV7-9	TRBJ2-7
TGTGCCTGGAGTGTAAGTGGGGCAGGGAGTTCGAATGGCTACACCTTC	CAWSVSGAGSSNGYTF	.	.	TRBV30	TRBJ1-2
TGCGCCAGCAGCCTCAAGGGGCGGGAGGGTCGTATAACCGGGGAGCTGTTTTTT	CASSLKGREGRITGELFF	.	TRBD2	TRBV5-1	TRBJ2-2
TGTGCCAGCAGCCCCACCTTGTGGCGGGAACGCACAGATACGCAGTATTTT	CASSPTLWRERTDTQYF	once	.	TRBV5-6	TRBJ2-3
TGTGCCAGCAGCGAACGGGACTTCACAGATACGCAGTATTTT	CASSERDFTDTQYF	.	.	TRBV9	TRBJ2-3
TGTGCCAGCAGCTTAAAGTCCTTTTACAATGAGCAGTTCTTC	CASSLKSFYNEQFF	.	.	TRBV5-4	TRBJ2-1
TGCGCCAGCAGCCAAGAAAAGCGGGAGGCCTCCTACGAGCAGTACTTC	CASSQEKREASYEQYF	.	TRBD2	TRBV4-1	TRBJ2-7
TGTGCCAGCAGCTTACACTATTCCCGGGACAGGGGCCCCCTTCGTACAGATACGCAGTATTTT	CASSLHYSRDRGPLRTDTQYF	.	TRBD1	TRBV7-6	TRBJ2-3
TGTGCCAGCACCCCAGATCCCTCCTACGAGCAGTACTTC	CASTPDPSYEQYF	once	.	TRBV6-6	TRBJ2-7
TGTGCCAGTAATGAGGGGCGCGATGGCTACACCTTC	CASNEGRDGYTF	.	.	TRBV19	TRBJ1-2
TGCGCCAGCAGCTTAACCTCCGGGACGGTCACAGATACGCAGTATTTT	CASSLTSGTVTDTQYF	.	.	TRBV5-1	TRBJ2-3